This T cell receptor (beta chain) was profiled in a study of immune evolution from preneoplasia to lung adenocarcinoma. General study results and limits: Highest clonality occurred in KRAS-mutant, not EGFR-mutant or double wild-type, nodules. Normal lung had highest clonality; later lesions appeared denser, more diverse.

About this clone: What it binds is not known.

The method was immunoSEQ multiplex PCR; TCRdb's version includes in-frame clones alone and lacks a portion of them. The sample contains about 4,000 clones, 80% to 90% of which appear only once. This sequence was found in a donor at least 70 years old with lung adenocarcinoma. Material: FFPE minimally invasive lung adenocarcinoma tissue.

CDR3 nucleotide sequence: TGTGCCAGCAGCGTAGAGCCAGCGGGAGTGGGTAACATTCAGTACTTC. This encodes CASSVEPAGVGNIQYF. V gene TRBV9 combines with J gene TRBJ2-4; 8 bases are a match to TRBD2. Germline V gene data show CDR1 as SGDLS and CDR2 as YYNGEE. The junction had 9 bases not matched to a gene; V was cut back by 0 bases and J by 7 bases. CDR3 length: 16 residues.